This entry lists 27 T cell receptor beta chains sequenced from one sample in a study of T-cell memory formation after mild COVID-19. TCRdb used MiXCR to reprocess the 5' RACE reads, holding one entry per CDR3 protein. The sample records 500,000 to 550,000 distinct CDR3 sequences, over 20% being singletons. Sequenced material: PBMCs or a T cell subset sorted from them (not recorded which). Source of these receptors: an adult woman who had mild COVID-19 (a few samples of this study predate the infection). Cell type and time point are not known.

This clonotype was seen a handful of times. The chain combines TRBV4-3 with TRBJ2-1; perhaps TRBD1 as D (5 bases). V was cut by 1 base and J by 3 bases, with 7 bases left in between. From germline, CDR1 is LGHNA and CDR2 YSLEER. The CDR3 is made up of 14 amino acids. CDR3 coding DNA: TGCGCCAGCAGCCAAGGACAGCGCTACAATGAGCAGTTCTTC. Its translation: CASSQGQRYNEQFF.

This clonotype was seen a few times. This chain uses TRBV9 with TRBJ2-2; D gene ambiguous. The CDR3 sequence is 15 residues long. In germline, CDR1 is SGDLS, CDR2 YYNGEE. The V and J ends lost 0 bases and 4 bases respectively, with 10 bases between them. Written as DNA, the CDR3 is TGTGCCAGCAGCGTAGAATGGAGTCCCACCGGGGAGCTGTTTTTT. It encodes CASSVEWSPTGELFF.

The chain's CDR3 is CASRPPRTGFLETQYF. DNA of the CDR3: TGTGCCAGCAGACCACCCCGGACAGGGTTTTTAGAGACCCAGTACTTC. This chain links TRBV12-3 or TRBV12-4 with TRBJ2-5, with TRBD1 matching 8 bases. Losses at the gene ends were 6 bases for V and 4 bases for J; bases not matched to a gene: 13. The CDR3 has 16 amino acids.

This clonotype was observed a handful of times. The rearrangement uses TRBV7-9 and TRBJ1-1; no clear D. The CDR3 is 10 residues long. V shed 5 bases and J shed 7 bases, with 5 bases lying between them. The V gene's germline CDR1 is SEHNR and CDR2 FQNEAQ (reference sequence). The CDR3 protein is CASSGFEAFF. The CDR3 DNA follows: TGTGCCAGCAGCGGCTTTGAAGCTTTCTTT.

This clonotype has just a few counts. The chain combines TRBV29-1 with TRBJ1-2, with D maybe TRBD1 (6 bases). CDR1 is SQVTM, CDR2 ANQGSEA, per germline. The CDR3 has 13 amino acids. V was cut by 7 bases and J by 4 bases, with 16 bases left in between. This CDR3 is CSAFGGAVYGYTF. DNA of the CDR3: TGCAGCGCCTTTGGGGGGGCGGTCTATGGCTACACCTTC.

The CDR3 is CASTDSSGSRRSEQFF. CDR3 bases: TGTGCCAGCACCGATTCGAGCGGGAGTCGTAGGAGTGAGCAGTTCTTC. This chain connects TRBV11-3 to TRBJ2-1; 8 bases are shared with TRBD2. CDR1 is SGHNT and CDR2 is YENEEA in the germline V gene. The CDR3 loop spans 16 amino acids. The J segment lost 9 bases and the V segment lost 7 bases, leaving 17 bases of the junction unmatched. Looking up the rest from reference TRBV11-3 and TRBJ2-1 gives the full variable domain: EAGVVQSPRYKIIEKKQPVAFWCNPISGHNTLYWYLQNLGQGPELLIRYENEEAVDDSQLPKDRFSAERLKGVDSTLKIQPAELGDSAVYLCASTDSSGSRRSEQFFGPGTRLTVL.

The chain carries TRBV7-2 and TRBJ2-3; the D is unclear. CDR3 length: 16 residues. The germline V gene encodes CDR1 SGHTA and CDR2 FQGNSA. Deletions cut 3 bases from V and 0 bases from J, with 13 bases between. This CDR3 is CASSFRRQYSTDTQYF. The DNA of the CDR3 is TGTGCCAGCAGCTTTCGGCGGCAGTATAGCACAGATACGCAGTATTTT. The full variable domain, with the rest looked up from reference TRBV7-2 and TRBJ2-3, is GAGVSQSPSNKVTEKGKDVELRCDPISGHTALYWYRQSLGQGLEFLIYFQGNSAPDKSGLPSDRFSAERTGGSVSTLTIQRTQQEDSAVYLCASSFRRQYSTDTQYFGPGTRLTVL.

In its sample, this clonotype was seen a few times. This chain connects TRBV15 to TRBJ2-1; 9 nucleotides align to TRBD2. CDR3 length equals 17 residues. Germline V gene sequence: CDR1 LNHNV, CDR2 YYDKDF (reference sequence). V lost 2 bases to trimming and J lost 2 bases; unmatched junction nucleotides: 7. DNA of the CDR3: TGTGCCACCAGCAGACCGATATTAGCGGGAGCCTACAATGAGCAGTTCTTC. Protein product: CATSRPILAGAYNEQFF. Combining the CDR3 with reference TRBV15 and TRBJ2-1 gives the whole variable domain DAMVIQNPRYQVTQFGKPVTLSCSQTLNHNVMYWYQQKSSQAPKLLFHYYDKDFNNEADTPDNFQSRRPNTSFCFLDIRSPGLGDTAMYLCATSRPILAGAYNEQFFGPGTRLTVL.

This rearrangement joins TRBV9 to TRBJ1-1; the D is unclear. This CDR3 spans 14 amino acids. The V and J ends lost 3 bases and 9 bases respectively, with 18 bases between them. Germline CDR1 reads SGDLS; CDR2 reads YYNGEE. The CDR3 loop is CASSGGRSRAKAFF. CDR3 bases: TGTGCCAGCAGCGGTGGACGTAGCCGCGCCAAAGCTTTCTTT.

This chain's CDR3 is CASSFHAEQETQYF. The CDR3 DNA reads as TGTGCCAGCAGTTTTCACGCAGAACAAGAGACCCAGTACTTC. The gene calls are TRBV12-3 or TRBV12-4 and TRBJ2-5; no firm D call. CDR3 length equals 14 residues. V gave up 3 bases and J gave up 2 bases, with 10 bases separating them.

This clonotype showed up just a few times. V and J are TRBV5-4 and TRBJ2-5; perhaps TRBD1 as D (5 bases). Deletions cut 1 base from V and 0 bases from J, with 7 bases between. The CDR3 consists of 14 residues. The germline V gene encodes CDR1 SGHNT and CDR2 YYREEE (reference sequence). This CDR3 reads CASSLLGDQETQYF. DNA of the CDR3: TGTGCCAGCAGCTTGTTAGGGGACCAAGAGACCCAGTACTTC.

The sample holds a few counts of this clonotype. V is TRBV19 and J is TRBJ1-4; TRBD1 aligns across 7 bases. The CDR3 extends over 15 amino acids. Germline V gene data show CDR1 as LNHDA and CDR2 as SQIVND (reference sequence). The trim removed 5 bases at V and 5 bases at J, leaving 8 bases unmatched. For the CDR3, the DNA is TGTGCCAGTAGTCCCCGGACAGGTTTCAATGAAAAACTGTTTTTT. Translated: CASSPRTGFNEKLFF.

The chain links TRBV6-5 to TRBJ1-1; TRBD1 might be the D (5 bases). This CDR3 region has 14 residues. Looked up from germline, CDR1 is MNHEY and CDR2 is SVGAGI. The V gene lost 5 bases and the J gene lost 7 bases, with 17 bases spanning the gap. CDR3 nucleotides: TGTGCCAGCAGTCCCTCCACAGACAGAGTTGAAGCTTTCTTT. Residues: CASSPSTDRVEAFF.

This clonotype has just a few counts. The V and J genes are TRBV7-3 and TRBJ2-2, with D tentatively TRBD1 or TRBD2 (5 bases each). Germline assignment: CDR1 SGHTA and CDR2 FQGTGA. Trimming stripped 2 bases from V and 8 bases from J, with 18 bases between. The CDR3 extends over 16 amino acids. CDR3 coding DNA: TGTGCCAGCAGCTTAGAGGGACCCCCGGTCAGTGGGGAGCTGTTTTTT. Protein sequence: CASSLEGPPVSGELFF.

The chain has TRBV15 and TRBJ1-1, with D possibly being TRBD1 (5 bases). Trimming stripped 5 bases from V and 0 bases from J, with 16 bases between. The CDR3 spans 16 residues. From germline, CDR1 is LNHNV and CDR2 YYDKDF (reference sequence). The CDR3 DNA reads as TGTGCCACCAGCTCCCGAAGACAGAGCCTGAACACTGAAGCTTTCTTT. Translation: CATSSRRQSLNTEAFF.

The chain employs TRBV7-9 and TRBJ1-3; D may be TRBD1 (6 bases). The CDR3 is made up of 17 amino acids. Germline V gene lookup returns CDR1 SEHNR and CDR2 FQNEAQ (reference sequence). The V and J ends lost 5 bases and 0 bases respectively, with 17 bases between them. DNA of the CDR3: TGTGCCAGCAGCCCGTCTTATGGGGGGCGCTCTGGAAACACCATATATTTT. It yields the protein CASSPSYGGRSGNTIYF.

This chain joins TRBV29-1 and TRBJ2-1; TRBD2 matches 8 bases. V gave up 4 bases and J gave up 6 bases; unmatched junction bases: 11. There are 15 residues in the CDR3. In germline, CDR1 is SQVTM, CDR2 ANQGSEA. CDR3 in DNA: TGCAGCGTTGGTAGGAAGCGGGAGACCTTCAATGAGCAGTTCTTC. Protein sequence: CSVGRKRETFNEQFF.

The genes are TRBV5-1 and TRBJ2-1; the match to TRBD1 covers 10 bases. The CDR3 totals 13 residues. The V gene's germline CDR1 is SGHRS and CDR2 YFSETQ. The J segment lost 5 bases and the V segment lost 5 bases, leaving 1 base of the junction unmatched. The CDR3 is CASRDRGDNEQFF. CDR3 sequence (DNA): TGCGCCAGCAGGGACAGGGGGGACAATGAGCAGTTCTTC.

This clonotype was counted between two and nine times. The gene calls are TRBV29-1 and TRBJ2-1; 14 nucleotides align to TRBD2. Germline V CDR1 and CDR2: SQVTM, ANQGSEA. V gave up 3 bases and J gave up 9 bases; unmatched junction bases: 4. The CDR3 loop spans 14 amino acids. The CDR3 loop reads CSVETSGRALEQFF. For the CDR3, the DNA is TGCAGCGTTGAGACTAGCGGGAGGGCCCTTGAGCAGTTCTTC.

This clonotype was counted only a few times. This chain uses TRBV9 with TRBJ2-7; D might be TRBD1 (7 bases). The CDR3 extends over 14 amino acids. V was cut by 0 bases and J by 5 bases, with 12 bases left in between. CDR1 is SGDLS, CDR2 YYNGEE, per germline. CDR3 nucleotides: TGTGCCAGCAGCGTAGGTGGAGGGGGCGACGAGCAGTACTTC. Residues: CASSVGGGGDEQYF.

This clonotype has just a few counts. The chain employs TRBV27 and TRBJ2-7, with a tentative D call TRBD1 (6 bases). Germline values: CDR1 MNHEY, CDR2 SMNVEV (reference sequence). This CDR3 is built from 12 residues. Trimming took off 4 bases at V and 7 bases at J, with 11 bases between the two ends. CDR3 region: CASSSTGREQYF. DNA for the CDR3: TGTGCCAGCAGTTCCACAGGGCGGGAGCAGTACTTC.

This clonotype was detected a few times. The chain uses TRBV3-1 and TRBJ2-1; possibly TRBD1 for D (5 bases). The CDR3 is 15 residues long. Germline V lookup: CDR1 LGHDT, CDR2 YNNKEL (reference sequence). V shed 0 bases and J shed 8 bases, with 14 bases lying between them. The CDR3 loop reads CASSQEAHRMHEQFF. The CDR3 DNA reads as TGTGCCAGCAGCCAAGAAGCGCACAGGATGCATGAGCAGTTCTTC.

The chain carries TRBV23-1 and TRBJ2-3, with 11 bases fitting TRBD2. TRBV23-1 is designated an ORF whose function remains uncertain. The V and J ends lost 4 bases and 5 bases, in that order; junction bases with no gene match: 8. This CDR3 has 16 amino acids. The CDR3 loop reads CASSPIAGGPVDTQYF. In nucleotides, the CDR3 is TGCGCCAGCAGTCCGATAGCGGGAGGGCCAGTAGATACGCAGTATTTT.

Remarks on this clonotype: At one of its ends the junction is not consistent with the germline gene, which may arise from a read error. The rearrangement links TRBV29-1 to TRBJ2-7; 7 bases match TRBD1. Germline loops: CDR1 SQVTM, CDR2 ANQGSEA. The CDR3 spans 14 residues. In DNA, the CDR3 is TGCAGCGTTGTCGCTCCGGGACAGTTTAGCCCAGGGGACTTC. Translated, it gives CSVVAPGQFSPGDF.

This clonotype came up a few times. CDR3 in DNA: TGTGCCAGCAGCTTAGCGCAGGGGATGGGCACTGAAGCTTTCTTT. Protein sequence: CASSLAQGMGTEAFF. This chain links TRBV7-9 with TRBJ1-1; D is perhaps TRBD1 (6 bases). Germline lookup yields CDR1 SEHNR and CDR2 FQNEAQ (reference sequence). This CDR3 is 15 amino acids long. V lost 0 bases to trimming and J lost 4 bases, with 12 bases between them.

This chain uses TRBV3-1 with TRBJ1-1, with D possibly TRBD1 on 5 matching bases. V lost 0 bases and J lost 11, with 13 bases in between. This CDR3 spans 13 amino acids. The germline V gene has CDR1 LGHDT and CDR2 YNNKEL (reference sequence). For the CDR3, the DNA is TGTGCCAGCAGCCAAGATTCTGGGGCTAGGGCTTTCTTT. The encoded protein is CASSQDSGARAFF.

The chain recombines TRBV5-1 with TRBJ2-5; 9 nucleotides align to TRBD1. Germline V gene sequence: CDR1 SGHRS, CDR2 YFSETQ. After removal of 2 bases from V and 3 bases from J, the junction contained 2 bases not matched to a gene. The CDR3 extends over 14 amino acids. CDR3 in DNA: TGCGCCAGCAGCTTCGGGGACAGGGAAGAGACCCAGTACTTC. It yields the protein CASSFGDREETQYF.